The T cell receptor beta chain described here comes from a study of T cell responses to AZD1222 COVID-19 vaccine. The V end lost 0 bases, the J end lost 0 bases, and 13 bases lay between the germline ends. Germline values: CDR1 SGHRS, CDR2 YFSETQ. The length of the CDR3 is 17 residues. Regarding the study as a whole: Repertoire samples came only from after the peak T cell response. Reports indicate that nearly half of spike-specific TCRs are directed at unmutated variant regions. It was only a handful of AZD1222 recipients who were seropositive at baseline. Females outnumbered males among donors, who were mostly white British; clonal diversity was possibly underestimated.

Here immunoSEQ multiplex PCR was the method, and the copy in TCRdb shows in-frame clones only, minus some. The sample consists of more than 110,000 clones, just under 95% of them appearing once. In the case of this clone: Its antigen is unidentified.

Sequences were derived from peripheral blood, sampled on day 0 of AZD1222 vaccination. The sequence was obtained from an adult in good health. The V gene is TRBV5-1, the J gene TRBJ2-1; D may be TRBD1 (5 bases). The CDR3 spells CASSLAMTVSSYNEQFF. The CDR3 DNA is TGCGCCAGCAGCTTGGCGATGACAGTTAGCTCCTACAATGAGCAGTTCTTC.